This T cell receptor (beta chain) was captured in a study of T-cell reconstitution after alpha-beta-depleted transplantation in children. During its preparation, the TCRbeta library received unique molecular identifiers. MiXCR, applied by TCRdb to the PCR reads, yields one record per CDR3 protein. The sample has some 500,000 distinct CDR3 sequences, around 17% seen once; the top ten hold more than 2.5%. Looked up from germline, CDR1 is SGHTA and CDR2 is FQGTGA. CDR3 length: 18 residues. V lost 5 bases and J lost 4, with 25 bases in between. The sample holds a few counts of this clonotype. The sequence derives from a human donor who donated a stem cell graft to a child with acute lymphoblastic leukemia. V is TRBV7-3 and J is TRBJ2-3; D may be TRBD2 (6 bases). The starting material was PBMCs from the stem cell graft donor, obtained from the stem cell graft. CDR3 in amino acids: CASSQEVGGPWAADTQYF. The DNA of the CDR3 is TGTGCCAGCAGCCAGGAGGTGGGGGGTCCCTGGGCAGCAGATACGCAGTATTTT.